The rows below give T cell receptor beta chains drawn from one sample of a study of blood T cells in healthy people across ages. In TCRdb, the 5' RACE reads were re-called with MiXCR into one record per CDR3 protein. The sample includes under 2,000,000 distinct CDR3 sequences, roughly 50% of them seen just once. The sequencing input was blood. These TCRs come from a woman in her forties in good health. The CDR3 runs from the conserved cysteine through the conserved F or W. A D gene is named only where the DNA matches it firmly. Not every row has a clone size; where given, it reads once, few, many or a size class.

V: TRBV4-3
size: -
D: TRBD2
J: TRBJ2-1
DNA: TGCGCCAGCAGCCAAGCCCGGGGGGGAGGAGAGCAGTTCTTC
CDR3: CASSQARGGGEQFF

V: TRBV5-1
size: -
D: TRBD1
J: TRBJ1-1
DNA: TGCGCCAGCAGCTTGGTTGACAGGGATATTACTGAAGCTTTCTTT
CDR3: CASSLVDRDITEAFF

V: TRBV5-6
size: -
D: TRBD2
J: TRBJ2-1
DNA: TGTGCCAGCAGCTTAGGGACTAGCGTCGGTGAGCAGTTCTTC
CDR3: CASSLGTSVGEQFF

V: TRBV4-1
size: -
D: -
J: TRBJ1-4
DNA: TGCGCCAGCAGCCCGTTGGTCCGTCAGGATGAAAAACTGTTTTTT
CDR3: CASSPLVRQDEKLFF

V: TRBV6-5
size: -
D: -
J: TRBJ2-3
DNA: TGTGCCAGCAGTTTAAGAGGACAGCTCACAGATACGCAGTATTTT
CDR3: CASSLRGQLTDTQYF

V: TRBV20-1
size: -
D: -
J: TRBJ1-4
DNA: TGCAGTGCTAGAGATATGGGGCCGGCGAATGAAAAACTGTTTTTT
CDR3: CSARDMGPANEKLFF

V: TRBV7-3
size: few
D: -
J: TRBJ2-1
DNA: TGTGCCAGCAGTTCCCAACGGGGGGCAGGGTCTCATGAGCAGTTCTTC
CDR3: CASSSQRGAGSHEQFF

V: TRBV7-2
size: -
D: -
J: TRBJ2-5
DNA: TGTGCCAGCAGCCTTAGAGTAGGGGGGCGCAGAGTAGAGACCCAGTACTTC
CDR3: CASSLRVGGRRVETQYF

V: TRBV7-9
size: -
D: -
J: TRBJ1-2
DNA: TGTGCCAGCAGCTTAGATCAGTTCAACTATGGCTACACCTTC
CDR3: CASSLDQFNYGYTF

V: TRBV20-1
size: -
D: -
J: TRBJ2-7
DNA: TGCAGTGCAAGAACCAGGCAGTCGGTCGAGCAGTACTTC
CDR3: CSARTRQSVEQYF

V: TRBV28
size: few
D: -
J: TRBJ2-7
DNA: TGTGCCAGCAGCAGGTTCTACGAGCAGTACTTC
CDR3: CASSRFYEQYF

V: TRBV7-9
size: few
D: TRBD1
J: TRBJ1-2
DNA: TGTGCCAGCAGCCAAGGACGCGGCACAGGGGATGGCTACACCTTC
CDR3: CASSQGRGTGDGYTF

V: TRBV7-2
size: -
D: TRBD1
J: TRBJ1-4
DNA: TGTGCCAGCAGCTTAGCCCGGACAGGCTCTAATGAAAAACTGTTTTTT
CDR3: CASSLARTGSNEKLFF

V: TRBV3-1
size: -
D: -
J: TRBJ1-4
DNA: TGTGCCAGCAGCCAAGATTTCGCAGGGGTTAATGAAAAACTGTTTTTT
CDR3: CASSQDFAGVNEKLFF

V: TRBV5-1
size: few
D: -
J: TRBJ2-7
DNA: TGCGCCAGCAGCTCCGGGGACCTCAGCGAGCAGTACTTC
CDR3: CASSSGDLSEQYF

V: TRBV19
size: -
D: TRBD1
J: TRBJ2-4
DNA: TGTGCCAGTACCTCTGGGACAGGTTCTAGCATTCAGTACTTC
CDR3: CASTSGTGSSIQYF

V: TRBV19
size: -
D: -
J: TRBJ1-5
DNA: TGTGCCAGTAGTATGGGAGGCACCCAGCCCCAGCATTTT
CDR3: CASSMGGTQPQHF

V: TRBV7-9
size: few
D: -
J: TRBJ2-1
DNA: TGTGCCAGCAGCTTAAGGGTGGGGGCCAGACCCAATGAGCAGTTCTTC
CDR3: CASSLRVGARPNEQFF

V: TRBV7-2
size: -
D: -
J: TRBJ2-6
DNA: TGTGCCAGCAGCCCGTCCCTAGCTGGGGCCAACGTCCTGACTTTC
CDR3: CASSPSLAGANVLTF

V: TRBV5-1
size: -
D: -
J: TRBJ2-4
DNA: TGCGCCAGCAGCTTGGCCGAGGGGGGGTTGGGCAAAAACATTCAGTACTTC
CDR3: CASSLAEGGLGKNIQYF

V: TRBV7-2
size: -
D: -
J: TRBJ1-4
DNA: TGTGCCAGCAGCCCCCATCCGGGGCCGACTGAAAAACTGTTTTTT
CDR3: CASSPHPGPTEKLFF

V: TRBV28
size: few
D: TRBD1
J: TRBJ2-3
DNA: TGTGCCAGCAGCCCCCTCCAGGGGGTGGAGACAGATACGCAGTATTTT
CDR3: CASSPLQGVETDTQYF

V: TRBV25-1
size: -
D: TRBD1
J: TRBJ1-2
DNA: TGTGCCAGCAGTCCCTATGGGGGACAGGGTCCCCTGAGTGGCTACACCTTC
CDR3: CASSPYGGQGPLSGYTF

V: TRBV5-5
size: once
D: TRBD2
J: TRBJ2-7
DNA: TGTGCCAGCAGCTCCTGGACTAGCGGGCCCCAGTATGAGGAGCAGTACTTC
CDR3: CASSSWTSGPQYEEQYF

V: TRBV3-1
size: few
D: TRBD1
J: TRBJ2-3
DNA: TGTGCCAGCACCCGGACAGGGAACAGTCCAGATACGCAGTATTTT
CDR3: CASTRTGNSPDTQYF

V: TRBV5-1
size: -
D: -
J: TRBJ2-7
DNA: TGCGCCAGCAGCGCAAGAAAAGCCTACAATGAGCAGTACTTC
CDR3: CASSARKAYNEQYF

V: TRBV4-1
size: -
D: -
J: TRBJ1-4
DNA: TGCGCCAGCAGCCACGCACAGGGCGCAACTAATGAAAAACTGTTTTTT
CDR3: CASSHAQGATNEKLFF

V: TRBV7-9
size: few
D: -
J: TRBJ2-6
DNA: TGTGCCAGCAGCCCTGGGGGTCGGGCCTCTGGGGCCAACGTCCTGACTTTC
CDR3: CASSPGGRASGANVLTF

V: TRBV9
size: many
D: TRBD2
J: TRBJ2-1
DNA: TGTGCCAGCTCCCCGGGAGGGGGAAGCTACAATGAGCAGTTCTTC
CDR3: CASSPGGGSYNEQFF

V: TRBV7-2
size: many
D: -
J: TRBJ2-7
DNA: TGTGCCAGCAGCTTAGGGGACACCTCCTACGAGCAGTACTTC
CDR3: CASSLGDTSYEQYF

V: TRBV20-1
size: few
D: TRBD1
J: TRBJ1-2
DNA: TGCAGTGCTAAGGGACAGCCTCTCGATGGCTACACCTTC
CDR3: CSAKGQPLDGYTF

V: TRBV7-8
size: -
D: -
J: TRBJ2-2
DNA: TGTGCCAGCAGCTTTAGGTCCCCGGAGCTGTTTTTT
CDR3: CASSFRSPELFF

V: TRBV10-3
size: -
D: TRBD1
J: TRBJ2-1
DNA: TGTGCCATCAGTGAGTCGACAGGGGGGCTCAGCAATGAGCAGTTCTTC
CDR3: CAISESTGGLSNEQFF

V: TRBV6-1
size: -
D: -
J: TRBJ1-5
DNA: TGTGCCAGCAGTGAATACCCAGGGGCCGGCAATCAGCCCCAGCATTTT
CDR3: CASSEYPGAGNQPQHF

V: TRBV12-3/TRBV12-4
size: few
D: TRBD1
J: TRBJ2-6
DNA: TGTGCCATGGGTCCCATGGGACAGGGGCCCTCTGGGGCCAACGTCCTGACTTTC
CDR3: CAMGPMGQGPSGANVLTF

V: TRBV29-1
size: -
D: -
J: TRBJ2-7
DNA: TGCAGCGTTGGTCGGGACGGGCTCTCCTACGAGCAGTACTTC
CDR3: CSVGRDGLSYEQYF

V: TRBV27
size: -
D: -
J: TRBJ2-3
DNA: TGTGCCAGCAGTTTAACGCCCCTTCCTGACAGTACAGATACGCAGTATTTT
CDR3: CASSLTPLPDSTDTQYF

V: TRBV28
size: few
D: -
J: TRBJ2-1
DNA: TGTGCCATTGAGGGGGGGGAATACAATGAGCAGTTCTTC
CDR3: CAIEGGEYNEQFF

V: TRBV20-1
size: -
D: -
J: TRBJ2-5
DNA: TGCAGTGCCTTGGACTCATCTGGCCAAGAGACCCAGTACTTC
CDR3: CSALDSSGQETQYF

V: TRBV6-2/TRBV6-3
size: -
D: -
J: TRBJ2-7
DNA: TGTGCCAGCAGTTACGGGGGGCCAGCGACATACGGCGAGCAGTACTTC
CDR3: CASSYGGPATYGEQYF

V: TRBV10-3
size: -
D: TRBD1
J: TRBJ1-5
DNA: TGTGCCATCAGTGAGTCCGGGACAGGCCGGAGTCAGCCCCAGCATTTT
CDR3: CAISESGTGRSQPQHF

V: TRBV6-2/TRBV6-3
size: -
D: -
J: TRBJ2-3
DNA: TGTGCCAGCAGTCCTCAGGGGAATGGCGGGGCAGATACGCAGTATTTT
CDR3: CASSPQGNGGADTQYF

V: TRBV7-2
size: -
D: TRBD1
J: TRBJ2-6
DNA: TGTGCCAGCAGCCCCAGGGACAGAGGAGCCTCTGGGGCCAACGTCCTGACTTTC
CDR3: CASSPRDRGASGANVLTF

V: TRBV24-1
size: few
D: -
J: TRBJ2-5
DNA: TGTGCCACCAGTGAACCGGGCCCCCAAGAGACCCAGTACTTC
CDR3: CATSEPGPQETQYF

V: TRBV6-1
size: once
D: TRBD1
J: TRBJ1-2
DNA: TGTGCCAGCACAAAGGGACAGGGATATGGCTACACCTTC
CDR3: CASTKGQGYGYTF

V: TRBV6-1
size: -
D: TRBD2
J: TRBJ2-4
DNA: TGTGCCAGCAGTGAGGGCAGGGGAGGGCTAGCGGGGGGTCTAGCCAAAAACATTCAGTACTTC
CDR3: CASSEGRGGLAGGLAKNIQYF

V: TRBV24-1
size: -
D: -
J: TRBJ1-2
DNA: TGTGCCACCAGTGGTTTCCCGACCGGGTTCTATGGCTACACCTTC
CDR3: CATSGFPTGFYGYTF